The 22 T cell receptor beta chains reported below all come from one sample, sequenced in a study of blood T cell repertoires in COVID-19. Sequencing was performed with immunoSEQ multiplex PCR; in TCRdb, only in-frame clones are kept and a portion is missing. The sample contains approximately 130,000 clones, around four fifths of which appear only once. Sequenced sample: peripheral blood. These receptors originate from a human donor in a cohort sampled during active COVID-19.

V gene TRBV19 combines with J gene TRBJ2-3, with a weak D call TRBD1 (7 bases). Germline assignment: CDR1 LNHDA and CDR2 SQIVND (reference sequence). The CDR3 length is 14 residues. Trimming pared 5 bases from V and 8 bases from J, leaving 17 bases between. CDR3 loop: CASSPKDRRGTQYF. The CDR3 DNA sequence: TGTGCCAGTAGTCCCAAGGACAGGAGGGGTACGCAGTATTTT.

The V call is TRBV6-2 or TRBV6-3, the J call TRBJ1-4, with 8 bases identical to TRBD1. The CDR3 length is 14 residues. Germline CDR1 reads MNHEY; CDR2 reads SVGEGT. Germline trimming cut 4 bases from V and 2 bases from J; bases unmatched to any gene: 0. The CDR3 sequence is CASSWTGTNEKLFF. The CDR3, as DNA: TGTGCCAGCAGTTGGACAGGGACTAATGAAAAACTGTTTTTT.

This clone appeared many times. The chain uses TRBV27 and TRBJ2-7, with D possibly matching TRBD2 (5 bases). The germline CDR1 and CDR2 sequences are MNHEY and SMNVEV (reference sequence). V was trimmed by 6 bases and J by 4 bases, leaving 13 bases between them. CDR3 length: 13 residues. In nucleotides, the CDR3 is TGTGCCAGCAGCGCCCGAGGCGGGTACGAGCAGTACTTC. Its translation: CASSARGGYEQYF.

V and J are TRBV18 and TRBJ2-2, with D maybe TRBD1 (6 bases). Per the germline V gene, CDR1 is KGHSH and CDR2 is LQKENI. V was clipped by 2 bases and J by 3 bases, with 13 bases between them. CDR3 length: 16 residues. The CDR3 nucleotides are TGTGCCAGCTCACCAAACGGACAGCTGCACACCGGGGAGCTGTTTTTT. Residues: CASSPNGQLHTGELFF. The variable domain in full, with the rest retrieved from reference TRBV18 and TRBJ2-2, is NAGVMQNPRHLVRRRGQEARLRCSPMKGHSHVYWYRQLPEEGLKFMVYLQKENIIDESGMPKERFSAEFPKEGPSILRIQQVVRGDSAAYFCASSPNGQLHTGELFFGEGSRLTVL.

About this clone: An end of the junction does not agree with germline; a read error may underlie this. This chain connects TRBV12-3 or TRBV12-4 to TRBJ2-3; D is unclear. This CDR3 region has 13 residues. CDR3 sequence (DNA): TGTGCCAGCATCGAATCCCTCACAAATACGCAGTATTTT. Residues: CASIESLTNTQYF.

This chain uses TRBV7-2 with TRBJ2-3; 11 positions match TRBD2. The CDR3 runs to 14 residues. V was clipped by 5 bases and J by 6 bases; unmatched bases: 4. CDR1 is SGHTA and CDR2 is FQGNSA in the germline V gene. CDR3 residues: CASSPGLADDTQYF. In nucleotides, the CDR3 is TGTGCCAGCAGCCCGGGACTAGCGGACGATACGCAGTATTTT.

The V call is TRBV28, the J call TRBJ2-6; D is perhaps TRBD2 (7 bases). Germline V gene sequence: CDR1 MDHEN, CDR2 SYDVKM. V shed 7 bases and J shed 3 bases, with 16 bases lying between them. This CDR3 spans 16 amino acids. The DNA for the CDR3 is TGTGCCAGCATCTCTTCGGGGGGCCGTGGGGCCAACGTCCTGACTTTC. Translated, it gives CASISSGGRGANVLTF.

The chain is built from TRBV5-4 and TRBJ2-1, with 8 nucleotides matching TRBD2. V was clipped by 1 base and J by 6 bases; unmatched bases: 9. From germline, CDR1 is SGHNT and CDR2 YYREEE (reference sequence). The CDR3 sequence is 16 residues long. CDR3 sequence: CASSLSGSGALNEQFF. CDR3 coding DNA: TGTGCCAGCAGCTTGTCGGGTAGCGGGGCGCTCAATGAGCAGTTCTTC.

The rearrangement uses TRBV2 and TRBJ2-7; possibly TRBD1 for D (6 bases). Germline V gene data show CDR1 as SNHLY and CDR2 as FYNNEI. Deletions cut 6 bases from V and 7 bases from J, with 22 bases between. The CDR3 is 15 amino acids. CDR3 DNA: TGTGCCAGCAGCACCAAGAGAACACAGGGAGCTGAGCAGTACTTC. Protein product: CASSTKRTQGAEQYF.

The rearrangement joins TRBV27 to TRBJ1-2, with D possibly TRBD1 on 5 matching bases. The V end was cut by 0 bases, the J end by 1 base, with 9 bases between. The V gene's germline CDR1 is MNHEY and CDR2 SMNVEV (reference sequence). The CDR3 sequence is 15 residues long. The DNA for the CDR3 is TGTGCCAGCAGTTTATCGTCAGGGATTAACTATGGCTACACCTTC. This gives the protein CASSLSSGINYGYTF.

The rearrangement links TRBV7-2 to TRBJ2-5, with unresolved D. The germline gives CDR1 SGHTA, CDR2 FQGNSA. This CDR3 is 13 amino acids long. V gave up 3 bases and J gave up 9 bases, with 14 bases separating them. Written as DNA, the CDR3 is TGTGCCAGCAGCTTCGAACTTTTCCGGGCCCAGTACTTC. Protein product: CASSFELFRAQYF.

A few counts support this clone. CDR3 sequence: CASSSRTGGVNTEAFF. The CDR3 nucleotides are TGTGCCAGCAGCTCCAGGACAGGGGGGGTGAACACTGAAGCTTTCTTT. The chain links TRBV13 to TRBJ1-1; TRBD1 agrees at 10 bases. The CDR3 sequence is 16 residues long. Germline-derived CDR1 and CDR2 are PRHDT and FYEKMQ (reference sequence). J was trimmed by 0 bases and V by 4 bases; bases with no gene match: 5.

This rearrangement joins TRBV12-3 or TRBV12-4 to TRBJ1-1; D remains ambiguous. The CDR3 sequence is 13 residues long. V dropped 2 bases and J dropped 4 bases, with 8 bases sitting between them. CDR3 coding DNA: TGTGCCAGCAGTTTATCCAGTGGCACTGAAGCTTTCTTT. Amino acid sequence: CASSLSSGTEAFF.

The chain links TRBV21-1 to TRBJ2-2; the D call TRBD2 from the table was never checked on the DNA. TRBV21-1 is shown as a pseudogene. The CDR3 loop spans 15 amino acids. CDR3 DNA: TGTAATTTCAGGCGGGGGCCTATGAACACCGGGGAGCTGTTTTTT. Its protein is CNFRRGPMNTGELFF.

The chain couples TRBV30 to TRBJ1-5; no clear D. The CDR3 runs 15 residues. Germline-derived CDR1 and CDR2 are GTSNPN and SVGIG (reference sequence). V shed 1 base and J shed 3 bases, with 13 bases lying between them. The CDR3 nucleotides are TGTGCCTGGAGTGCCGCCGGAGGTCCCAATCAGCCCCAGCATTTT. Translated, it gives CAWSAAGGPNQPQHF.

This sequence joins TRBV4-1 and TRBJ2-7; D remains ambiguous. The V and J ends lost 3 bases and 2 bases respectively, with 17 bases between them. Germline V gives CDR1 MGHRA, CDR2 YSYEKL. This CDR3 has 16 amino acids. The CDR3 loop is CASSQATVAAPYEQYF. CDR3 coding DNA: TGCGCCAGCAGCCAGGCAACCGTGGCGGCTCCCTACGAGCAGTACTTC.

The chain joins TRBV28 to TRBJ1-4; D ambiguous. V lost 8 bases and J lost 6, with 19 bases in between. Per the germline V gene, CDR1 is MDHEN and CDR2 is SYDVKM. This CDR3 contains 15 residues. The CDR3 coding sequence is TGTGCCAGCTGTAATATTCGCACGGGTTATGAAAAACTGTTTTTT. Residues: CASCNIRTGYEKLFF. Full variable domain (missing parts from reference TRBV28 and TRBJ1-4): DVKVTQSSRYLVKRTGEKVFLECVQDMDHENMFWYRQDPGLGLRLIYFSYDVKMKEKGDIPEGYSVSREKKERFSLILESASTNQTSMYLCASCNIRTGYEKLFFGSGTQLSVL.

This chain connects TRBV28 to TRBJ1-1; the match to TRBD1 covers 8 bases. Unmatched junction bases numbered 7, after V lost 3 bases and J lost 10 bases. Germline V gene lookup returns CDR1 MDHEN and CDR2 SYDVKM. The CDR3 runs 13 residues. CDR3 loop: CASSFGTGPGAFF. The CDR3 region has the DNA TGTGCCAGCAGTTTCGGGACAGGCCCGGGAGCTTTCTTT.

This clone was seen only once. V gene TRBV5-1 combines with J gene TRBJ2-3, with 7 positions matching TRBD2. CDR3 length: 14 amino acids. The V gene end was trimmed by 4 bases and the J gene end by 0 bases; junction bases not matched to a gene: 2. Germline V gene sequence: CDR1 SGHRS, CDR2 YFSETQ. CDR3 sequence: CASSRGDSTDTQYF. The DNA for the CDR3 is TGCGCCAGCAGCCGGGGGGACAGCACAGATACGCAGTATTTT.

J is TRBJ2-6 and V is TRBV2, with TRBD1 as a possible D gene (6 bases). The CDR3 loop spans 16 amino acids. Looked up from germline, CDR1 is SNHLY and CDR2 is FYNNEI. Trimming shortened V by 4 bases and J by 0 bases, and 10 bases separated the two germline ends. CDR3 coding DNA: TGTGCCAGCAGTGTGACAGGATACTCTGGGGCCAACGTCCTGACTTTC. Residues: CASSVTGYSGANVLTF.

There are a few counts of this clone. The J gene is TRBJ2-6, the V gene TRBV29-1; D is perhaps TRBD2 (5 bases). Germline CDR1 SQVTM, CDR2 ANQGSEA. Trimming pared 6 bases from V and 2 bases from J, leaving 8 bases between. The CDR3 runs to 13 residues. The CDR3 here is CSVLLAGANVLTF. The CDR3 region has the DNA TGCAGCGTGCTACTAGCTGGGGCCAACGTCCTGACTTTC.

The chain recombines TRBV7-2 with TRBJ1-2; 7 bases align to TRBD1. Trimming took 3 bases from V and 8 from J; bases not matched to a gene: 6. CDR1 is SGHTA and CDR2 is FQGNSA in the germline V gene. CDR3 length equals 13 residues. The CDR3 sequence is CASSLGQRSGYTF. The CDR3 DNA reads TGTGCCAGCAGCTTGGGACAGCGTAGCGGCTACACCTTC.